Presented here are 25 T cell receptor beta chains from one specimen sequenced in a study of cytomegalovirus exposure and HLA in healthy donors. Only in-frame clones appear in the TCRdb table, and some are missing; sequencing was by immunoSEQ multiplex PCR. The data contain some 75,000 clones, about 95% of them singletons. The source material was PBMCs. These receptors originate from a woman under 30 in good health and CMV-seronegative.

This clone was counted once. In DNA form, the CDR3 reads TGTGCCAGCAGCTTGGATCTCACAAATTCACCCCTCCACTTT. It is translated as CASSLDLTNSPLHF. The gene calls are TRBV5-4 and TRBJ1-6, with D unclear. From germline, CDR1 is SGHNT and CDR2 YYREEE (reference sequence). This CDR3 is 14 amino acids long. V was cut by 0 bases and J by 7 bases, with 8 bases left in between.

J is TRBJ1-1 and V is TRBV18; 10 bases are a match to TRBD1. Germline-derived CDR1 and CDR2 are KGHSH and LQKENI. The CDR3 is 14 amino acids. The trim removed 4 bases at V and 1 base at J, leaving 0 bases unmatched. CDR3 coding DNA: TGTGCCAGCTCACGGACAGGGGGGAACACTGAAGCTTTCTTT. Amino acid sequence: CASSRTGGNTEAFF.

This clone was seen just once. This chain connects TRBV18 to TRBJ1-1; tentatively, D is TRBD1 (5 bases). CDR3 length: 15 amino acids. Trimming shortened V by 2 bases and J by 2 bases, and 12 bases separated the two germline ends. Germline CDR1 KGHSH, CDR2 LQKENI. The CDR3 protein is CASSPGTGENTEAFF. Written as DNA, the CDR3 is TGTGCCAGCTCACCAGGGACGGGGGAAAACACTGAAGCTTTCTTT.

At least ten counts were recorded for this clone. The V and J genes are TRBV2 and TRBJ2-2, with 8 bases that match TRBD1. Germline CDR1 and CDR2: SNHLY and FYNNEI. V shed 6 bases and J 4 bases; nucleotides not matched to a gene: 4. CDR3 length: 14 amino acids. Here the CDR3 DNA reads TGTGCCAGCAGGGGGGACAGGTCCACCGGGGAGCTGTTTTTT. Its translation: CASRGDRSTGELFF.

The rearrangement uses TRBV5-6 and TRBJ2-7; TRBD2 is a possible D gene (7 bases). The CDR3 is made up of 16 amino acids. The germline CDR1 and CDR2 sequences are SGHDT and YYEEEE. V lost 1 base and J 0 bases, leaving 14 bases between the germline ends. The DNA for the CDR3 is TGTGCCAGCAGCTTGATCGTGAGGGGGGGCTCCTACGAGCAGTACTTC. It codes for CASSLIVRGGSYEQYF.

The V call is TRBV6-5, the J call TRBJ2-1; maybe TRBD2 (6 bases). Germline V CDR1 and CDR2: MNHEY, SVGAGI. This CDR3 comprises 15 residues. Trimming removed 0 bases from V and 5 bases from J, with 11 bases in between. The CDR3: CASSYSEGSDNEQFF. As DNA, the CDR3 is TGTGCCAGCAGTTACTCGGAGGGGTCGGACAATGAGCAGTTCTTC.

V is TRBV7-6 and J is TRBJ2-1; TRBD1 is a possible D gene (6 bases). CDR1 and CDR2 (germline): SGHVS, FNYEAQ. V dropped 2 bases and J dropped 6 bases, with 14 bases sitting between them. The CDR3 extends over 15 amino acids. In nucleotides, the CDR3 is TGTGCCAGCAGCTTACCGGGACAAGGCGTCAATGAGCAGTTCTTC. Encoded protein: CASSLPGQGVNEQFF.

The chain has TRBV14 and TRBJ2-2; weak D call: TRBD1 (6 bases). Trimming took 1 base from V and 2 from J, leaving 11 bases between them. Germline assignment: CDR1 SGHDN and CDR2 FVKESK. CDR3 length: 16 amino acids. The DNA for the CDR3 is TGTGCCAGCAGCCAAGTTCCGGACAGAAACACCGGGGAGCTGTTTTTT. Residues: CASSQVPDRNTGELFF.

The chain is built from TRBV5-1 and TRBJ2-5; TRBD1 aligns across 7 bases. The CDR3 contains 13 residues. From germline, CDR1 is SGHRS and CDR2 YFSETQ. Trimming at V came to 9 bases and at J to 1 base, leaving 6 bases not matched to a gene. The CDR3 reads CATTTGSQETQYF. The CDR3 region has the DNA TGCGCCACTACGACAGGGTCCCAAGAGACCCAGTACTTC.

Written as DNA, the CDR3 is TGTGCCAGCAGTAAAAGGACAGTTAGCAATCAGCCCCAGCATTTT. Its protein product is CASSKRTVSNQPQHF. The gene calls are TRBV2 and TRBJ1-5, with a weak D call TRBD1 (6 bases). The CDR3 loop spans 15 amino acids. The V gene's germline CDR1 is SNHLY and CDR2 FYNNEI. V was shortened by 5 bases and J by 0 bases, with 11 bases between the two germline ends. The full variable domain, its missing parts supplied by reference TRBV2 and TRBJ1-5, is EPEVTQTPSHQVTQMGQEVILRCVPISNHLYFYWYRQILGQKVEFLVSFYNNEISEKSEIFDDQFSVERPDGSNFTLKIRSTKLEDSAMYFCASSKRTVSNQPQHFGDGTRLSIL.

This chain joins TRBV28 and TRBJ1-1; the D gene is possibly TRBD1 (5 bases). The V gene lost 2 bases and the J gene lost 12 bases, with 13 bases spanning the gap. The germline V gene has CDR1 MDHEN and CDR2 SYDVKM. The CDR3 is 12 residues long. Here the CDR3 reads CASSLLRVVTFF. The CDR3 DNA reads TGTGCCAGCAGTTTACTCAGGGTTGTAACTTTCTTT.

This rearrangement joins TRBV9 to TRBJ2-7; D is undetermined. V lost 0 bases and J 0 bases, leaving 10 bases between the germline ends. The CDR3 loop spans 15 amino acids. From germline, CDR1 is SGDLS and CDR2 YYNGEE. CDR3 bases: TGTGCCAGCAGCGTAGGGAGTGCCCCCTCCTACGAGCAGTACTTC. Encoded protein: CASSVGSAPSYEQYF.

The chain uses TRBV18 and TRBJ2-3; a possible D gene is TRBD1 (5 bases). From germline, CDR1 is KGHSH and CDR2 LQKENI. The CDR3 is 13 amino acids. V was pared by 3 bases and J by 6 bases, with 10 bases between. The CDR3 loop is CASSPKGADTQYF. The CDR3 DNA sequence: TGTGCCAGCTCACCCAAAGGGGCGGATACGCAGTATTTT. Full variable domain (outside the CDR3, taken from reference TRBV18 and TRBJ2-3): NAGVMQNPRHLVRRRGQEARLRCSPMKGHSHVYWYRQLPEEGLKFMVYLQKENIIDESGMPKERFSAEFPKEGPSILRIQQVVRGDSAAYFCASSPKGADTQYFGPGTRLTVL.

The V call is TRBV7-2, the J call TRBJ2-5; D might be TRBD1 (8 bases). Germline V gene lookup returns CDR1 SGHTA and CDR2 FQGNSA. Trimming left V 5 bases short and J 7 bases short, with 20 bases between. The CDR3 length is 15 residues. CDR3 sequence: CASSPGRDRLVTQYF. The CDR3 DNA follows: TGTGCCAGCAGCCCGGGGAGGGACAGGTTGGTGACCCAGTACTTC. Looking up the rest from reference TRBV7-2 and TRBJ2-5 gives the full variable domain: GAGVSQSPSNKVTEKGKDVELRCDPISGHTALYWYRQSLGQGLEFLIYFQGNSAPDKSGLPSDRFSAERTGGSVSTLTIQRTQQEDSAVYLCASSPGRDRLVTQYFGPGTRLLVL.

The chain has TRBV19 and TRBJ1-5, with 9 bases matching TRBD1. The CDR3 contains 16 residues. CDR1 LNHDA and CDR2 SQIVND come from the germline V gene (reference sequence). Trimming removed 3 bases from V and 1 base from J; junction bases left unmatched: 4. The DNA of the CDR3 is TGTGCCAGTAGTATGACAGGGGGGTCAAGCAATCAGCCCCAGCATTTT. As protein: CASSMTGGSSNQPQHF.

This chain links TRBV7-6 with TRBJ1-6, with D maybe TRBD1 (5 bases). Deletions cut 6 bases from V and 7 bases from J, with 13 bases between. The germline V gene encodes CDR1 SGHVS and CDR2 FNYEAQ. The CDR3 is 14 residues long. The CDR3 loop reads CASSPNRQNSPLHF. CDR3 DNA: TGTGCCAGCAGTCCAAATCGACAGAATTCACCCCTCCACTTT.

The chain has TRBV18 and TRBJ1-1; 9 positions agree with TRBD1. Trimming cost V 3 bases and J 3 bases; bases outside gene matches: 5. Germline values: CDR1 KGHSH, CDR2 LQKENI. This CDR3 region has 15 residues. CDR3 DNA sequence: TGTGCCAGCTCACCCATACAGGGGGCGGACACTGAAGCTTTCTTT. The encoded protein is CASSPIQGADTEAFF.

J is TRBJ1-4 and V is TRBV2; possible D gene TRBD1, 6 bases. Germline CDR1 reads SNHLY; CDR2 reads FYNNEI. Between the trimmed V and J ends, which lost 3 bases and 7 bases, there was a span of 12 bases. This CDR3 comprises 14 residues. The CDR3 DNA reads TGTGCCAGCAGTGATCGGACAGCCTCTGAAAAACTGTTTTTT. Protein product: CASSDRTASEKLFF.

The J gene is TRBJ2-7, the V gene TRBV29-1, with 7 bases that match TRBD1. Trimming took 0 bases from V and 3 from J; bases not matched to a gene: 8. Germline lookup yields CDR1 SQVTM and CDR2 ANQGSEA. The CDR3 runs 15 residues. The CDR3 DNA reads TGCAGCGTTGAAGACCTGACAGGGCAAGACTACGAGCAGTACTTC. Translated: CSVEDLTGQDYEQYF.

This clone was recorded only once. The chain combines TRBV14 with TRBJ2-7; D might be TRBD1 (6 bases). The germline V gene encodes CDR1 SGHDN and CDR2 FVKESK. Between the trimmed V and J ends, which lost 0 bases and 3 bases, there was a span of 15 bases. The CDR3 consists of 16 residues. The CDR3 sequence is CASSQEVPDSLYEQYF. In DNA form, the CDR3 reads TGTGCCAGCAGCCAAGAGGTCCCGGACAGCCTCTACGAGCAGTACTTC.

This rearrangement joins TRBV5-6 to TRBJ1-2, with unresolved D. This CDR3 spans 14 amino acids. Germline V gene sequence: CDR1 SGHDT, CDR2 YYEEEE. Trimming left V 2 bases short and J 0 bases short, with 8 bases between. CDR3 amino acids: CASSFGEANYGYTF. CDR3 bases: TGTGCCAGCAGCTTCGGGGAAGCTAACTATGGCTACACCTTC.

This chain uses TRBV5-6 with TRBJ2-7; D might be TRBD1 (6 bases). The V gene's germline CDR1 is SGHDT and CDR2 YYEEEE. V was pared by 2 bases and J by 4 bases, with 22 bases between. This CDR3 region has 17 residues. DNA for the CDR3: TGTGCCAGCAGCTTACTCTTATGGACAGCCCCTAATTACGAGCAGTACTTC. Its translation is CASSLLLWTAPNYEQYF.

This chain links TRBV2 with TRBJ2-1; D might be TRBD1 (6 bases). CDR1 is SNHLY, CDR2 FYNNEI, per germline. Deletions cut 6 bases from V and 7 bases from J, with 10 bases between. This CDR3 is built from 12 residues. The CDR3 nucleotides read TGTGCCAGCAGGGAACAGGGAAATGAGCAGTTCTTC. Translated: CASREQGNEQFF.

This clone has only one observation. V is TRBV19 and J is TRBJ2-7; D is ambiguous. This CDR3 comprises 13 residues. The V end was cut by 4 bases, the J end by 2 bases, with 9 bases between. Germline V gene lookup returns CDR1 LNHDA and CDR2 SQIVND (reference sequence). The CDR3 region has the DNA TGTGCCAGTAGTACCCATTCAACCTACGAGCAGTACTTC. Its translation: CASSTHSTYEQYF.

This clone was recorded only once. The rearrangement links TRBV6-5 to TRBJ2-7, with a weak D call TRBD1 (6 bases). Trimming left V 6 bases short and J 7 bases short, with 16 bases between. The CDR3 consists of 13 residues. The germline V gene encodes CDR1 MNHEY and CDR2 SVGAGI. CDR3 protein: CASRMDPGAEQYF. CDR3 bases: TGTGCCAGCAGAATGGACCCAGGGGCGGAGCAGTACTTC.